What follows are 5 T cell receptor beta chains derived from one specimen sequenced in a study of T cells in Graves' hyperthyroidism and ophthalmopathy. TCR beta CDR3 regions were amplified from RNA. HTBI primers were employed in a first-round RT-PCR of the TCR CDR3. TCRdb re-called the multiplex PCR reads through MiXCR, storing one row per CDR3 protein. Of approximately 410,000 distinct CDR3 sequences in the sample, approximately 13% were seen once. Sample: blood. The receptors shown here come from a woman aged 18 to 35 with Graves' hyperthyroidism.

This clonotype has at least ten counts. The CDR3 sequence: CASIRLAGGSYEQYF. For the CDR3, the DNA is TGTGCCAGCATCCGTTTAGCGGGAGGGTCCTACGAGCAGTACTTC. The rearrangement joins TRBV5-5 to TRBJ2-7, with 11 bases aligning to TRBD2. V lost 6 bases, J lost 1 base, and 6 bases stayed unmatched. The germline gives CDR1 SGHKS, CDR2 YYEKEE (reference sequence). CDR3 length: 15 amino acids.

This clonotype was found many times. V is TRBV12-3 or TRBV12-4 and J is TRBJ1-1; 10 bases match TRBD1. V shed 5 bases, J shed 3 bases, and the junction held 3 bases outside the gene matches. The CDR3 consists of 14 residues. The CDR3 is CASSRDRGYTEAFF. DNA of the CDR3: TGTGCCAGCAGTCGGGACAGGGGTTACACTGAAGCTTTCTTT.

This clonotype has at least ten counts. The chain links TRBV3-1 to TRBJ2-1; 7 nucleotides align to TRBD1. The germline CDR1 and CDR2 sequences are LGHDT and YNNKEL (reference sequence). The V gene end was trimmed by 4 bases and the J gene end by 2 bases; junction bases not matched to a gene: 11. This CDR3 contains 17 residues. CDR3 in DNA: TGTGCCAGCAGCCCTCCGCGGACAGGTCACACCTACAATGAGCAGTTCTTC. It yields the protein CASSPPRTGHTYNEQFF.

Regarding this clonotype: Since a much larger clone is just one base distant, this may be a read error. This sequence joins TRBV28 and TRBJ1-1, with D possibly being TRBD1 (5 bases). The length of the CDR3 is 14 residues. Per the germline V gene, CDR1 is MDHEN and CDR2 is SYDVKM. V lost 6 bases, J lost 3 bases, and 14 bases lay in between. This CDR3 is CASSLQEAYTEAFF. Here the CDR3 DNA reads TGTGCCAGCAGCTTACAGGAGGCATACACTGAAGCTTTCTTT.

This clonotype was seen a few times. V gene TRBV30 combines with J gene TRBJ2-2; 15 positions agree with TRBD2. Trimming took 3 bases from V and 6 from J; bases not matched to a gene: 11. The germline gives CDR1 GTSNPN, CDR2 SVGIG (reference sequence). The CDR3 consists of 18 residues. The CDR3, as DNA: TGTGCCTGGAGCGGGGGACTAGCGGGAGGATTTCTCTCCGGGGAGCTGTTTTTT. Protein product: CAWSGGLAGGFLSGELFF.